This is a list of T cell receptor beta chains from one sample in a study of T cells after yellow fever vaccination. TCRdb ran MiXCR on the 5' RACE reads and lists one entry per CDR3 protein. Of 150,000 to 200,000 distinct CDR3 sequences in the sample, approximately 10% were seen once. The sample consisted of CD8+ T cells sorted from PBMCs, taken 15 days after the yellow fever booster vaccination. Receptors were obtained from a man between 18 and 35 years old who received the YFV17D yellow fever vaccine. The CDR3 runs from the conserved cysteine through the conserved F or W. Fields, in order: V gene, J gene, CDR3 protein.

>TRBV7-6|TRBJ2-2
CASSLADRNTGELFF
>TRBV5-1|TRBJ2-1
CASSSGGDNEQFF
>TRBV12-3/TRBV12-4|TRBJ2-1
CASSQFRGKFF
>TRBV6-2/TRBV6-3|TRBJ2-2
CASSYHPDVPETHTGELFF
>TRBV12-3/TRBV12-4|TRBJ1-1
CASSSRVRVFISTEAFF
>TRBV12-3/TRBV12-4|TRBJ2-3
CASSPRDNFADTQYF
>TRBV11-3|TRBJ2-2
CASSSLAVGNTGELFF
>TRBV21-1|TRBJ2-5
CASRLRAGETQYF
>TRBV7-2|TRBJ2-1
CASSLKVAGPIYNEQFF
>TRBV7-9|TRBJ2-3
CASSPGSVGAYLNAQYF
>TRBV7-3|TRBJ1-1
CASSLDSRGLYTEAFF
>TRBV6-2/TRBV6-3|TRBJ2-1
CASSWTGVGEQFF
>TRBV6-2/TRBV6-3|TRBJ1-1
CASTTGGTEAFF
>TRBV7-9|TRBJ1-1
CASTPGGNTEAFF
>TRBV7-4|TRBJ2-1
CATCSQSPGKEEFF
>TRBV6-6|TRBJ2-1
CASSYRLSSGSVEQFF
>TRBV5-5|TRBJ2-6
CASSPLGGGANVLTF
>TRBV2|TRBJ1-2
CASSESGTVYGYTF
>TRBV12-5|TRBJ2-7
CASGLVPGEQYF
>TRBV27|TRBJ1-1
CASSPHVQFTEAFF
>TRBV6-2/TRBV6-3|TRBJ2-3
CASSSVAELQDTQYF
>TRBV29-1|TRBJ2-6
CSVEDGSSGANVLTF
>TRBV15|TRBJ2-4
CATSRGAGLAKNIQYF
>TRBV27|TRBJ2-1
CASSSPTGTRNNEQFF
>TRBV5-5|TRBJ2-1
CASSLVSSGVVWAFF
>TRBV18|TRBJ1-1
CASSLRGGREAFF
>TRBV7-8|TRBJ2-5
CASSSRVLETQYF
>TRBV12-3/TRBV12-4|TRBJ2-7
CASRSSGTYSIYEQYF
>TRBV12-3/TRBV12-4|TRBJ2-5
CASSLQGREETQYF